This entry is about one T cell receptor (beta chain). The data belong to a study of blood T cell repertoires in COVID-19. Study summary: COVID-19 samples, acute and convalescent, were from the United States, Italy and Spain.

The data were produced by immunoSEQ multiplex PCR, yet TCRdb's version contains in-frame clones alone and is incomplete. Of approximately 330,000 clones listed, 90% are singletons. Germline V CDR1 and CDR2: MDHEN, SYDVKM. The CDR3 is 15 residues long. Trimming removed 5 bases from V and 4 bases from J; junction bases left unmatched: 9. Sequenced input: peripheral blood. The chain combines TRBV28 with TRBJ1-2, with TRBD1 matching over 8 bases. The TCR comes from a middle-aged woman with COVID-19, enrolled during active disease. In DNA form, the CDR3 reads TGTGCCAGCAGTCGAGGACAGGGCCGGCTCTATGGCTACACCTTC. Its protein product is CASSRGQGRLYGYTF.